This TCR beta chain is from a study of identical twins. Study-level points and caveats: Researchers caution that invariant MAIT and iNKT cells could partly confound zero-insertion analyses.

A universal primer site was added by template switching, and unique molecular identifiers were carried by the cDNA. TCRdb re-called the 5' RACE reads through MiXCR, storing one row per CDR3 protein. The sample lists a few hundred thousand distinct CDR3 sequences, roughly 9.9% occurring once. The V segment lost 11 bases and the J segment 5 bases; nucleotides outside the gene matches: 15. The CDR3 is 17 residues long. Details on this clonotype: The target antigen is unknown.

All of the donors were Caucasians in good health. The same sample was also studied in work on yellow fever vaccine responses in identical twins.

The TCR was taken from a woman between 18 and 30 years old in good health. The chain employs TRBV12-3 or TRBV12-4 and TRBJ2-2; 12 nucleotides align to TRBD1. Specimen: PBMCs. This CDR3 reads CACCYGTGGAGTGELFF. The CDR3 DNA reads TGTGCCTGCTGCTATGGGACAGGGGGCGCCGGGACCGGGGAGCTGTTTTTT.